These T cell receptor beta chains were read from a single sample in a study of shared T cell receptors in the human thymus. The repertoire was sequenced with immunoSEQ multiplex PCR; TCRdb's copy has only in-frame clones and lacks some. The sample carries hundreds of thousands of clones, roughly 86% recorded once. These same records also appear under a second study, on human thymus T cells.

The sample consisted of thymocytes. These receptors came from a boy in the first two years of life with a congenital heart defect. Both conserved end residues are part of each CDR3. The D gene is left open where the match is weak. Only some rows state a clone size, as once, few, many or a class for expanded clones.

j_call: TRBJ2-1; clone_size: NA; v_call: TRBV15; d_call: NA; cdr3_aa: CATSYRKRSTGSEQFF; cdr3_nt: TGTGCCACCAGCTATCGGAAGAGGTCCACGGGAAGTGAGCAGTTCTTC
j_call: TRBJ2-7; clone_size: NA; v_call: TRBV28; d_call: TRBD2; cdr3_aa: CLSSGSGSGSKEQYF; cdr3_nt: TGTCTGAGCAGTGGATCGGGTAGCGGGAGCAAAGAGCAGTACTTC
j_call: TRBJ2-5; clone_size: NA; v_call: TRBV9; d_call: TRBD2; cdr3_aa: CASSVEAGGEQETQYF; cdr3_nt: TGTGCCAGCAGCGTAGAGGCGGGAGGGGAACAAGAGACCCAGTACTTC
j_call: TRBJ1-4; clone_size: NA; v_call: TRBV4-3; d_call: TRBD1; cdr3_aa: CASSQEVGQGALGEKLFF; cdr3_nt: TGCGCCAGCAGCCAAGAGGTGGGACAGGGGGCTTTGGGTGAAAAACTGTTTTTT
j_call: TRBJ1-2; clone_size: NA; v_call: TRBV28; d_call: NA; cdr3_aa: CASSPDTGNYGYTF; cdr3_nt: TGTGCCAGCAGTCCCGATACAGGGAACTATGGCTACACCTTC
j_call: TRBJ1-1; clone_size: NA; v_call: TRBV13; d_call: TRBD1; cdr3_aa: CASSFLQGGLRPEAFF; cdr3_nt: TGTGCCAGCAGCTTTCTACAAGGGGGCCTTAGACCTGAAGCTTTCTTT
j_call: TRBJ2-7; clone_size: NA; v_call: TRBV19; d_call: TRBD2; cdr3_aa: CASSIGRVYEQYF; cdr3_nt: TGTGCCAGTAGTATTGGGAGGGTGTACGAGCAGTACTTC
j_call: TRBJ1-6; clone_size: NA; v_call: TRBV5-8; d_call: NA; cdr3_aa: CASSGGGGGVLHSPLHF; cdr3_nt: TGTGCCAGCAGCGGCGGCGGCGGGGGGGTCCTCCATTCACCCCTCCACTTT
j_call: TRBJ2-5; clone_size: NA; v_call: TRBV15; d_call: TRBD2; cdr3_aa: CATDGGAGLRTQGTQYF; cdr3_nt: TGTGCCACCGATGGAGGGGCGGGACTACGGACCCAAGGGACCCAGTACTTC
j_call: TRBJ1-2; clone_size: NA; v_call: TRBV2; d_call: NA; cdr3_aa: CASSPEQNANYGYTF; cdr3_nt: TGTGCCAGCAGTCCCGAACAGAACGCTAACTATGGCTACACCTTC
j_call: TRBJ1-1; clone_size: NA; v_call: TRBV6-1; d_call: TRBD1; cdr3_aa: CASNLIGGSGTEAFF; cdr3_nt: TGTGCCAGCAATCTTATAGGGGGCAGCGGCACTGAAGCTTTCTTT
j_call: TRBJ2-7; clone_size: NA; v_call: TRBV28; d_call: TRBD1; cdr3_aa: CASRQMIRDRGRYEQYF; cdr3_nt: TGTGCCAGCAGGCAGATGATCCGGGACAGGGGCCGCTACGAGCAGTACTTC
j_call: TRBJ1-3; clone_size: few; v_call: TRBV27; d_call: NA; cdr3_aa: CASSPQVGRGGNTIYF; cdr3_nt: TGTGCCAGCAGTCCCCAAGTGGGGAGGGGTGGAAACACCATATATTTT
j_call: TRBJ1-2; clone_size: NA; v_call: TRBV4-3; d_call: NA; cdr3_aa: CASSQARPARPYGYTF; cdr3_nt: TGCGCCAGCAGCCAAGCTAGGCCAGCGAGACCATATGGCTACACCTTC
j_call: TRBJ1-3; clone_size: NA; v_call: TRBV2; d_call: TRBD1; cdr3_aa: CASSGQGARSSGNTIYF; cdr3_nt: TGTGCCAGCAGTGGACAGGGGGCCCGTTCCTCTGGAAACACCATATATTTT
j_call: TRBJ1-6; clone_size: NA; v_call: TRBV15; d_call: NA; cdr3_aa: CATSRGRGRYRGDSPLHF; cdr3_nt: TGTGCCACCAGCAGAGGACGGGGTCGGTATCGGGGGGATTCACCCCTCCACTTT
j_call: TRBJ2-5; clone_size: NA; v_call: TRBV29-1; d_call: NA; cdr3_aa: CSVVQGLETQYF; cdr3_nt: TGCAGCGTTGTACAGGGTTTGGAGACCCAGTACTTC
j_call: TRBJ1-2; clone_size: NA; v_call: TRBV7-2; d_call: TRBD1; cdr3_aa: CASSSLDREDGYTF; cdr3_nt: TGTGCCAGCAGCTCCTTGGACAGGGAGGATGGCTACACCTTC
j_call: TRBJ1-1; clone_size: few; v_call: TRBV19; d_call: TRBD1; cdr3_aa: CASNWGQGSSYTEAFF; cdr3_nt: TGTGCCAGTAATTGGGGACAGGGGTCCTCGTACACTGAAGCTTTCTTT